The next 19 T cell receptor beta chains were all read from a single sample in a study of cytomegalovirus exposure and HLA in healthy donors. Both 60 Vbeta primers and 13 Jbeta primers went into the PCR. Data came from immunoSEQ multiplex PCR; TCRdb stores just in-frame clones and leaves some out. Among more than 150,000 clones listed, approximately 88% were seen once. The specimen sequenced was PBMCs. The receptors derive from a woman between 18 and 29 years old in good health and CMV-seronegative.

This sequence joins TRBV6-4 and TRBJ2-7; 12 bases fit TRBD2. The ends lost 4 bases at V and 6 bases at J; junction bases unmatched: 7. Germline CDR1 reads MRHNA; CDR2 reads SNTAGT. The CDR3 spans 15 residues. CDR3 region: CASSAEGTSGREQYF. DNA for the CDR3: TGTGCCAGCAGTGCAGAGGGGACTAGCGGGCGCGAGCAGTACTTC.

V usage is TRBV2 and J usage is TRBJ2-3; D not resolved. Germline CDR1 SNHLY, CDR2 FYNNEI. This CDR3 region has 15 residues. The ends were cut back, 3 bases at V and 2 bases at J, with 12 bases in the middle. This CDR3 is CASSDPVRNTDTQYF. CDR3 nucleotides: TGTGCCAGCAGTGACCCCGTGCGGAACACAGATACGCAGTATTTT.

The chain has TRBV13 and TRBJ2-5; 10 nucleotides agree with TRBD1. J lost 5 bases, V lost 4 bases, and 7 bases had no gene match. Germline V CDR1 and CDR2: PRHDT, FYEKMQ (reference sequence). This CDR3 contains 15 residues. CDR3 DNA: TGTGCCAGCAGCTCGGACAGGGGGATGGAGGAGACCCAGTACTTC. It specifies CASSSDRGMEETQYF. Using reference TRBV13 and TRBJ2-5 for the parts outside the CDR3, the full variable domain is AAGVIQSPRHLIKEKRETATLKCYPIPRHDTVYWYQQGPGQDPQFLISFYEKMQSDKGSIPDRFSAQQFSDYHSELNMSSLELGDSALYFCASSSDRGMEETQYFGPGTRLLVL.

This chain links TRBV27 with TRBJ2-7; a weak D match, TRBD2 (6 bases). The CDR3 consists of 11 residues. CDR1 and CDR2 from the germline V gene are MNHEY and SMNVEV (reference sequence). V lost 11 bases and J 4 bases, leaving 12 bases between the germline ends. The CDR3 is CASTGGYEQYF. For the CDR3, the DNA is TGTGCCTCCACCGGGGGATACGAGCAGTACTTC.

The chain employs TRBV6-1 and TRBJ1-1; maybe TRBD1 (5 bases). This CDR3 has 15 amino acids. V shed 4 bases and J shed 3 bases, with 15 bases lying between them. Germline CDR1 is MNHNS and CDR2 is SASEGT. The CDR3: CASSGEPSGHTEAFF. The CDR3 nucleotides are TGTGCCAGCAGTGGAGAACCGTCAGGGCACACTGAAGCTTTCTTT.

This chain links TRBV15 with TRBJ1-2; 9 nucleotides agree with TRBD1. V shed 4 bases and J 9 bases; nucleotides not matched to a gene: 6. The CDR3 contains 13 residues. CDR1 LNHNV and CDR2 YYDKDF come from the germline V gene (reference sequence). The CDR3 is CATSIDRGRSYTF. The DNA of the CDR3 is TGTGCCACCAGCATCGACAGGGGGAGAAGCTACACCTTC.

V gene TRBV6-5 combines with J gene TRBJ1-1; no firm D call. The CDR3 sequence is 9 residues long. Between the trimmed V and J ends, which lost 11 bases and 5 bases, there was a span of 6 bases. In germline, CDR1 is MNHEY, CDR2 SVGAGI. DNA of the CDR3: TGTGCCGGAGGGACTGAAGCTTTCTTT. It codes for CAGGTEAFF.

V and J are TRBV18 and TRBJ2-7, with 12 bases that match TRBD1. Germline assignment: CDR1 KGHSH and CDR2 LQKENI. V lost 3 bases, J lost 6 bases, and 6 bases stayed unmatched. This CDR3 is built from 15 residues. The CDR3, as DNA: TGTGCCAGCTCACCTTCCGGGACAGGGGGCCCCGAGCAGTACTTC. Amino acid sequence: CASSPSGTGGPEQYF. The full variable domain, completed using reference TRBV18 and TRBJ2-7, is NAGVMQNPRHLVRRRGQEARLRCSPMKGHSHVYWYRQLPEEGLKFMVYLQKENIIDESGMPKERFSAEFPKEGPSILRIQQVVRGDSAAYFCASSPSGTGGPEQYFGPGTRLTVT.

V gene TRBV6-5 combines with J gene TRBJ2-1; TRBD2 is a possible D gene (6 bases). The ends were cut back, 7 bases at V and 8 bases at J, with 9 bases in the middle. This CDR3 is built from 11 residues. Germline CDR1 is MNHEY and CDR2 is SVGAGI. CDR3: CASKEGHEQFF. The CDR3 bases are TGTGCCAGCAAGGAGGGGCATGAGCAGTTCTTC.

This clone has just a few counts. The rearrangement uses TRBV10-3 and TRBJ1-2; weak D call: TRBD1 (6 bases). Per germline, CDR1 ENHRY and CDR2 SYGVKD. The V end lost 6 bases, the J end lost 6 bases, and 11 bases lay between the germline ends. The CDR3 has 12 amino acids. In DNA, the CDR3 is TGTGCCATCAGGGGACATAATGATGGCTACACCTTC. Translated: CAIRGHNDGYTF.

The sample holds one count of this clone. DNA for the CDR3: TGCAGTGCTGCCCAGGGATCAGAAGCTTTCTTT. Protein sequence: CSAAQGSEAFF. This chain uses TRBV20-1 with TRBJ1-1; D is possibly TRBD1 (5 bases). Germline CDR1 DFQATT, CDR2 SNEGSKA (reference sequence). The CDR3 consists of 11 residues. V lost 5 bases, J lost 8 bases, and 12 bases lay in between.

The J gene is TRBJ2-7, the V gene TRBV7-2; 9 bases align to TRBD1. With V trimmed by 1 base and J by 2 bases, 3 bases remained unmatched. This CDR3 contains 15 residues. Germline V gives CDR1 SGHTA, CDR2 FQGNSA. The CDR3 loop is CASSLGTGVTYEQYF. As DNA, the CDR3 is TGTGCCAGCAGCTTAGGGACAGGGGTGACCTACGAGCAGTACTTC.

The CDR3 coding sequence is TGTGCCAGCAGCCAGACGGGGGTCGGGGAGCTGTTTTTT. Residues: CASSQTGVGELFF. J is TRBJ2-2 and V is TRBV11-2; TRBD2 might be the D (6 bases). Germline-derived CDR1 and CDR2 are SGHAT and FQNNGV. The CDR3 runs to 13 residues. Trimming took off 5 bases at V and 7 bases at J, with 11 bases between the two ends.

V and J are TRBV18 and TRBJ2-3, with 10 bases matching TRBD2. The CDR3 runs to 19 residues. The V segment lost 3 bases and the J segment 6 bases; nucleotides outside the gene matches: 18. CDR1 and CDR2 (germline): KGHSH, LQKENI. The CDR3 coding sequence is TGTGCCAGCTCACCGCCCATGGGAGCTAGCGGGGGTATCAGGGATACGCAGTATTTT. It codes for CASSPPMGASGGIRDTQYF. Full variable domain (missing parts from reference TRBV18 and TRBJ2-3): NAGVMQNPRHLVRRRGQEARLRCSPMKGHSHVYWYRQLPEEGLKFMVYLQKENIIDESGMPKERFSAEFPKEGPSILRIQQVVRGDSAAYFCASSPPMGASGGIRDTQYFGPGTRLTVL.

J is TRBJ2-7 and V is TRBV6-5; no clear D. The CDR3 totals 13 residues. Per the germline V gene, CDR1 is MNHEY and CDR2 is SVGAGI. V was cut by 4 bases and J by 6 bases, with 13 bases left in between. CDR3 amino acids: CASSSRGLSEQYF. CDR3 DNA: TGTGCCAGCAGTTCCCGCGGCCTCTCCGAGCAGTACTTC.

This clone occurred a few times. This chain joins TRBV10-3 and TRBJ2-1, with 10 bases lining up with TRBD1. The CDR3 runs to 15 residues. Germline loops: CDR1 ENHRY, CDR2 SYGVKD. V dropped 2 bases and J dropped 9; count of bases not matched to a gene: 7. The CDR3 DNA follows: TGTGCCATCAGTGAGCCCATTAGGACAGGGGGTGAGCAGTTCTTC. Amino acid sequence: CAISEPIRTGGEQFF.

The chain has TRBV6-6 and TRBJ1-2; 7 positions match TRBD1. V gave up 2 bases and J gave up 5 bases; unmatched junction bases: 5. The CDR3 extends over 14 amino acids. Germline-derived CDR1 and CDR2 are MNHNY and SVGAGI (reference sequence). DNA of the CDR3: TGTGCCAGCAGTTACATACAGGGGTTGTATGGCTACACCTTC. Its translation is CASSYIQGLYGYTF.

The V gene is TRBV27, the J gene TRBJ2-3; D unclear. Germline V lookup: CDR1 MNHEY, CDR2 SMNVEV (reference sequence). Trimming stripped 5 bases from V and 8 bases from J, with 11 bases between. The CDR3 consists of 12 residues. CDR3 sequence reads: CASSPPHGTQYF. Here the CDR3 DNA reads TGTGCCAGCAGTCCCCCCCACGGTACGCAGTATTTT.

The chain joins TRBV7-9 to TRBJ1-1, with 10 nucleotides matching TRBD1. V shed 1 base, J shed 4 bases, and the junction held 6 bases outside the gene matches. The CDR3 consists of 16 residues. Germline CDR1 reads SEHNR; CDR2 reads FQNEAQ (reference sequence). The CDR3 DNA sequence: TGTGCCAGCAGCTTAGGACAGGGGGCATGGGGCACTGAAGCTTTCTTT. Residues: CASSLGQGAWGTEAFF.